What follows are 23 T cell receptor beta chains derived from one specimen sequenced in a study of a mutant IDH1 vaccine in newly diagnosed glioma. Time point indicated: week 11, during vaccination. Each vaccine dose was 300 ug of mutant IDH1 20-mer peptide, with topical imiquimod. Antigens of these TCRs are unknown. The table came from immunoSEQ multiplex PCR; TCRdb's copy has only in-frame clones and leaves some out. The table shows just over 35,000 clones, with roughly 80% occurring only once. The sample was peripheral blood mononuclear cells (PBMCs), taken from a glioma patient whose treatment included an IDH1 peptide vaccine. All receptors derive from a woman in her twenties or thirties with glioma. Some clones in this sample may be carry-over from other donors' samples.

This chain joins TRBV5-1 and TRBJ2-3, with a possible D match to TRBD1 (7 bases). Germline lookup yields CDR1 SGHRS and CDR2 YFSETQ. CDR3 length: 15 amino acids. Trimming shortened V by 3 bases and J by 2 bases, and 13 bases separated the two germline ends. Here the CDR3 DNA reads TGCGCCAGCAGCTCAGGGGGGCGGCCCACAGATACGCAGTATTTT. This encodes CASSSGGRPTDTQYF.

The rearrangement joins TRBV13 to TRBJ1-2; no reliable D call. Germline V lookup: CDR1 PRHDT, CDR2 FYEKMQ (reference sequence). Trimming stripped 3 bases from V and 2 bases from J, with 7 bases between. The CDR3 spans 13 residues. The CDR3 DNA reads TGTGCCAGCAGCTTCGGGGAGAACTATGGCTACACCTTC. It is translated as CASSFGENYGYTF.

The chain couples TRBV5-1 to TRBJ2-7; perhaps TRBD2 as D (5 bases). The length of the CDR3 is 14 residues. Trimming left V 5 bases short and J 9 bases short, with 21 bases between. Germline CDR1 and CDR2: SGHRS and YFSETQ. CDR3 protein: CASRRAEGIRAQYF. CDR3 in DNA: TGCGCCAGCAGAAGAGCGGAAGGGATAAGGGCGCAGTACTTC.

The rearrangement links TRBV2 to TRBJ1-4; no clear D. Germline assignment: CDR1 SNHLY and CDR2 FYNNEI. Trimming shortened V by 4 bases and J by 3 bases, and 15 bases separated the two germline ends. There are 16 residues in the CDR3. The CDR3 is CASSGTFSVANEKLFF. For the CDR3, the DNA is TGTGCCAGCAGTGGAACTTTCAGCGTAGCTAATGAAAAACTGTTTTTT.

V usage is TRBV4-2 and J usage is TRBJ2-2; a weak D match, TRBD2 (5 bases). V gave up 1 base and J gave up 5 bases, with 14 bases separating them. The CDR3 is 16 amino acids. Germline V gives CDR1 LGHNA, CDR2 YNFKEQ. The CDR3 sequence: CASSQVTGRGTGELFF. The CDR3, as DNA: TGTGCCAGCAGCCAAGTCACCGGCCGGGGAACCGGGGAGCTGTTTTTT.

This clone came up once. This chain links TRBV2 with TRBJ1-4; perhaps TRBD1 as D (6 bases). Trimming left V 8 bases short and J 0 bases short, with 10 bases between. The CDR3 has 14 amino acids. Germline CDR1 is SNHLY and CDR2 is FYNNEI. CDR3 sequence: CASVGQPTNEKLFF. The CDR3 region has the DNA TGTGCCAGCGTAGGACAGCCAACTAATGAAAAACTGTTTTTT. The whole variable domain, filled in from reference TRBV2 and TRBJ1-4, reads EPEVTQTPSHQVTQMGQEVILRCVPISNHLYFYWYRQILGQKVEFLVSFYNNEISEKSEIFDDQFSVERPDGSNFTLKIRSTKLEDSAMYFCASVGQPTNEKLFFGSGTQLSVL.

This clone was counted a single time. The chain employs TRBV5-7 and TRBJ1-5; TRBD1 matches at 8 bases. TRBV5-7 is known as an ORF, though its function is uncertain. V gave up 0 bases and J gave up 4 bases; unmatched junction bases: 15. This CDR3 region has 19 residues. The CDR3 DNA reads as TGTGCCAGCAGCTTGGTAATTAGGGCAGGGGGCTCCCGAAATCAGCCCCAGCATTTT. It specifies CASSLVIRAGGSRNQPQHF.

This clone was seen only once. This sequence joins TRBV4-1 and TRBJ2-1, with 9 bases identical to TRBD1. Germline CDR1 and CDR2: MGHRA and YSYEKL. With V trimmed by 3 bases and J by 6 bases, 6 bases remained unmatched. This CDR3 has 15 residues. CDR3 DNA sequence: TGCGCCAGCAGCCACTTGGGACAGGGCACCAATGAGCAGTTCTTC. Translated: CASSHLGQGTNEQFF.

Written as DNA, the CDR3 is TGCAGCTTATCACGAGGGGGGGGGAACACTGAAGCTTTCTTT. Protein: CSLSRGGGNTEAFF. The chain links TRBV29-1 to TRBJ1-1, with D possibly TRBD1 on 6 matching bases. V was shortened by 8 bases and J by 1 base, with 17 bases between the two germline ends. The CDR3 contains 14 residues. CDR1 SQVTM and CDR2 ANQGSEA come from the germline V gene. Drawing the rest from reference TRBV29-1 and TRBJ1-1, the complete variable domain is SAVISQKPSRDICQRGTSLTIQCQVDSQVTMMFWYRQQPGQSLTLIATANQGSEATYESGFVIDKFPISRPNLTFSTLTVSNMSPEDSSIYLCSLSRGGGNTEAFFGQGTRLTVV.

V is TRBV6-1 and J is TRBJ2-7, with D hard to call. The V end was cut by 7 bases, the J end by 12 bases, with 19 bases between. The CDR3 consists of 12 residues. Germline loops: CDR1 MNHNS, CDR2 SASEGT. CDR3 in amino acids: CASISSGDVGYF. The CDR3 coding sequence is TGTGCCAGCATTTCCTCAGGAGACGTCGGGTACTTC.

This rearrangement joins TRBV7-9 to TRBJ1-1, with D possibly matching TRBD1 (6 bases). The CDR3 loop spans 16 amino acids. Germline CDR1 SEHNR, CDR2 FQNEAQ (reference sequence). V lost 5 bases and J 4 bases, leaving 20 bases between the germline ends. The CDR3, as DNA: TGTGCCAGCAGCAGGATAACAGGGTCGGCGTCCACTGAAGCTTTCTTT. Protein: CASSRITGSASTEAFF.

V usage is TRBV6-6 and J usage is TRBJ2-7; D is uncertain. Deletions cut 0 bases from V and 6 bases from J, with 6 bases between. The CDR3 length is 12 residues. Germline V gene data show CDR1 as MNHNY and CDR2 as SVGAGI (reference sequence). CDR3: CASSYSTLEQYF. CDR3 nucleotides: TGTGCCAGCAGTTACTCGACTCTCGAGCAGTACTTC.

This rearrangement joins TRBV10-3 to TRBJ2-2; D perhaps matches TRBD1 (5 bases). Per the germline V gene, CDR1 is ENHRY and CDR2 is SYGVKD. CDR3 length: 15 residues. V was trimmed by 6 bases and J by 3 bases, leaving 14 bases between them. The CDR3 bases are TGTGCCATCAGCCCAGGGATGCGGTACACCGGGGAGCTGTTTTTT. This encodes CAISPGMRYTGELFF.

This clone showed up just a few times. The chain is built from TRBV10-3 and TRBJ1-1; no firm D call. Per germline, CDR1 ENHRY and CDR2 SYGVKD. This CDR3 has 12 residues. V lost 5 bases to trimming and J lost 0 bases, with 4 bases between them. CDR3 in DNA: TGTGCCATCAGTCAGGTGAACACTGAAGCTTTCTTT. This codes for CAISQVNTEAFF.

This chain uses TRBV9 with TRBJ1-1; D possibly corresponds to TRBD1 (6 bases). This CDR3 comprises 14 residues. CDR1 is SGDLS, CDR2 YYNGEE, per germline. Trimming took off 3 bases at V and 0 bases at J, with 9 bases between the two ends. For the CDR3, the DNA is TGTGCCAGCAGCGGACAGGTCCTGAACACTGAAGCTTTCTTT. Translated: CASSGQVLNTEAFF.

This clone showed up just once. The gene calls are TRBV7-8 and TRBJ2-3; 9 bases fit TRBD1. The ends lost 0 bases at V and 2 bases at J; junction bases unmatched: 6. The CDR3 runs 17 residues. Germline loops: CDR1 SGHVS, CDR2 FQNEAQ. CDR3 loop: CASSLAPGTGFTDTQYF. The DNA for the CDR3 is TGTGCCAGCAGCTTAGCACCCGGGACAGGGTTCACAGATACGCAGTATTTT.

The chain has TRBV11-2 and TRBJ2-7; possible D gene TRBD1, 7 bases. Looked up from germline, CDR1 is SGHAT and CDR2 is FQNNGV. The CDR3 sequence is 15 residues long. The V and J ends lost 5 bases and 3 bases respectively, with 17 bases between them. CDR3 loop: CASSPRQGGGYEQYF. The CDR3 DNA follows: TGTGCCAGCAGCCCTCGACAGGGAGGAGGCTACGAGCAGTACTTC.

The rearrangement joins TRBV6-1 to TRBJ2-2; TRBD1 aligns across 7 bases. Germline V gene sequence: CDR1 MNHNS, CDR2 SASEGT. The CDR3 contains 14 residues. The V gene end was trimmed by 3 bases and the J gene end by 7 bases; junction bases not matched to a gene: 5. CDR3 bases: TGTGCCAGCAGTGACGAGGGGGCAATCGGGGAGCTGTTTTTT. Protein product: CASSDEGAIGELFF.

This clone was picked up one time. The chain links TRBV10-1 to TRBJ1-5; no clear D. The CDR3 has 10 amino acids. Between the trimmed V and J ends, which lost 10 bases and 8 bases, there was a span of 9 bases. Per the germline V gene, CDR1 is WNHNN and CDR2 is SYGVQD (reference sequence). CDR3 nucleotide sequence: TGCGCCACTCATAAGAAGCCCCAGCATTTT. This sequence encodes CATHKKPQHF.

This clone was picked up one time. The chain links TRBV6-1 to TRBJ1-4, with 8 bases fitting TRBD1. The CDR3 contains 14 residues. Germline lookup yields CDR1 MNHNS and CDR2 SASEGT. J was trimmed by 11 bases and V by 8 bases; bases with no gene match: 13. DNA of the CDR3: TGTGCCAGCGGGGGGACAGGCCTTCCGTGGAAACTGTTTTTT. It is translated as CASGGTGLPWKLFF.

The chain is built from TRBV5-1 and TRBJ1-1; a possible D gene is TRBD1 (6 bases). The CDR3 loop spans 16 amino acids. With 8 bases removed from V and 4 bases from J, the gap between germline ends came to 24 bases. Per germline, CDR1 SGHRS and CDR2 YFSETQ. The CDR3 nucleotides read TGCGCCAGTCTATTAACCTATGGGGCAGGGGCCACTGAAGCTTTCTTT. It is translated as CASLLTYGAGATEAFF.

This chain connects TRBV5-8 to TRBJ1-2, with unresolved D. Per germline, CDR1 SGHTS and CDR2 YDEGEE. The V and J ends lost 4 bases and 8 bases respectively, with 9 bases between them. The CDR3 has 11 amino acids. Here the CDR3 DNA reads TGTGCCAGCAGCCCCCCCCAAGGCTACACCTTC. Residues: CASSPPQGYTF.

The V call is TRBV2, the J call TRBJ2-5; D might be TRBD1 (5 bases). Germline V lookup: CDR1 SNHLY, CDR2 FYNNEI. The CDR3 extends over 13 amino acids. V shed 2 bases and J shed 3 bases, with 7 bases lying between them. CDR3: CASSEQGKETQYF. The CDR3 bases are TGTGCCAGCAGTGAACAGGGTAAAGAGACCCAGTACTTC.